This TCR beta chain appears in the sequencing data of a study of T cell repertoires in cytomegalovirus infection. Study as a whole: A matching HLA type, together with CMV infection, was signaled by public TCR beta signatures.

One entry per CDR3 protein results from TCRdb running MiXCR on the reads. The sample contains hundreds of thousands of distinct CDR3 sequences, about 9.2% of which appear only once. Whole-study results and caveats: Within the response measured ex vivo, HLA-C-restricted CMV-specific TCR beta clonotypes were dominant.

Trimming took 3 bases from V and 2 from J, leaving 11 bases between them. The CDR3 has 15 residues. Germline V gene lookup returns CDR1 SGHVS and CDR2 FQNEAQ. In its sample, this clonotype was seen many times. Its antigen is not known. The TCR originated in a human donor in good health (CMV status not recorded). Some clones in this sample may be carry-over from other donors' samples. What was sequenced was PBMCs. The chain uses TRBV7-8 and TRBJ2-1; D ambiguous. The CDR3 spells CASSFLQWAYNEQFF. The CDR3, as DNA: TGTGCCAGCAGCTTTCTCCAGTGGGCCTACAATGAGCAGTTCTTC.